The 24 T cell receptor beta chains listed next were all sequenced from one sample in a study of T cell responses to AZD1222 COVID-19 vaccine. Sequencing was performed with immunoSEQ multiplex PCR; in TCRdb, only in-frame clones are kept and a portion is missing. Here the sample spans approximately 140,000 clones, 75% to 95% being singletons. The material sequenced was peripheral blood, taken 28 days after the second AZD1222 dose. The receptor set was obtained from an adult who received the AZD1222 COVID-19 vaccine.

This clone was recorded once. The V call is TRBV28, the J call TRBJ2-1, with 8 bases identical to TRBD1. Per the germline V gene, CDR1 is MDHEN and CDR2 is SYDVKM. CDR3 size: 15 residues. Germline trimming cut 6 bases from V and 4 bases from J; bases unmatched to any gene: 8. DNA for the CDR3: TGTGCCAGCAGCCCTCCGGGACAGGTGTACAATGAGCAGTTCTTC. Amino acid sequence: CASSPPGQVYNEQFF.

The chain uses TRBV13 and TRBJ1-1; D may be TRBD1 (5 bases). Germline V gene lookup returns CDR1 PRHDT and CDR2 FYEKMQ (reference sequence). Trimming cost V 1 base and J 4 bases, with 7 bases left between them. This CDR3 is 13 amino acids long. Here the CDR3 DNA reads TGTGCCAGCAGCTTAGCTGGGGGCACTGAAGCTTTCTTT. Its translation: CASSLAGGTEAFF.

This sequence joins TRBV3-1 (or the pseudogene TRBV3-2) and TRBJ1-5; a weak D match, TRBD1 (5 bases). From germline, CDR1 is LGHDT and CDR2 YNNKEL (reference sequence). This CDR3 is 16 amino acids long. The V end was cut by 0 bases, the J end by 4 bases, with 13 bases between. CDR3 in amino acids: CASSQEPPSGNQPQHF. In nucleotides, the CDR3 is TGTGCCAGCAGCCAAGAGCCTCCATCAGGGAATCAGCCCCAGCATTTT.

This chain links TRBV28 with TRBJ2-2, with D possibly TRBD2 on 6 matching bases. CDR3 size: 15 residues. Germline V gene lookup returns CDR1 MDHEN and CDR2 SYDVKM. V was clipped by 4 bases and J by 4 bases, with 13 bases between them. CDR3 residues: CASSWRGVGTGELFF. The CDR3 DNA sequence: TGTGCCAGCAGTTGGCGGGGAGTGGGCACCGGGGAGCTGTTTTTT.

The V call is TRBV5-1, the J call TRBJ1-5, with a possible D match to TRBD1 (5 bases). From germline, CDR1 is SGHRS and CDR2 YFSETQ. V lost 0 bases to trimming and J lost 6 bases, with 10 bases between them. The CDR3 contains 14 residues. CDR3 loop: CASSLDGAVQPQHF. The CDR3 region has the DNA TGCGCCAGCAGCTTGGACGGGGCGGTTCAGCCCCAGCATTTT.

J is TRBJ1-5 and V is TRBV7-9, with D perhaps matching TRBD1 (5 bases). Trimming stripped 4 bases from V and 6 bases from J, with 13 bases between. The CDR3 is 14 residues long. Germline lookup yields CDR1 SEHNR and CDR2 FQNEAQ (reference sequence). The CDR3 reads CASSSGLGGQPQHF. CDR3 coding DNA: TGTGCCAGCAGCTCGGGACTGGGCGGTCAGCCCCAGCATTTT.

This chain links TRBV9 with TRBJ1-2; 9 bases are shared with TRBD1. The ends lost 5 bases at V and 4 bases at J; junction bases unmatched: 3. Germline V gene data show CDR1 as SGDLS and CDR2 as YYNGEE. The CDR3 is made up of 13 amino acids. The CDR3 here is CASSTGGAYGYTF. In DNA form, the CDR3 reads TGTGCCAGCAGTACAGGGGGCGCCTATGGCTACACCTTC.

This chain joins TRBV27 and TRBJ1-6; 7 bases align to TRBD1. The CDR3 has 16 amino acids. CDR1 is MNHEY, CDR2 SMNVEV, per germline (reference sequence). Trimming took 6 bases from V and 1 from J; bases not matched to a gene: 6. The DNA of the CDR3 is TGTGCCAGCAGGCGGGACAGACGATCCTATAATTCACCCCTCCACTTT. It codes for CASRRDRRSYNSPLHF.

CDR3 loop: CASSLALAASSEKLFF. CDR3 bases: TGTGCCAGCAGCTTAGCTCTGGCAGCTAGCAGTGAAAAACTGTTTTTT. The V call is TRBV7-9, the J call TRBJ1-4; no reliable D call. The CDR3 totals 16 residues. V lost 0 bases and J lost 7, with 15 bases in between. Germline V gene data show CDR1 as SEHNR and CDR2 as FQNEAQ (reference sequence).

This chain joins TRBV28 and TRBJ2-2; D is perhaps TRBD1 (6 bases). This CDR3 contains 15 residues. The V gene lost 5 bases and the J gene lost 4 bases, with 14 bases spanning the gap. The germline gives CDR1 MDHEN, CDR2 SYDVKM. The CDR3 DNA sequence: TGTGCCAGCAGTCCTCACCAGGGGACCACCGGGGAGCTGTTTTTT. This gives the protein CASSPHQGTTGELFF.

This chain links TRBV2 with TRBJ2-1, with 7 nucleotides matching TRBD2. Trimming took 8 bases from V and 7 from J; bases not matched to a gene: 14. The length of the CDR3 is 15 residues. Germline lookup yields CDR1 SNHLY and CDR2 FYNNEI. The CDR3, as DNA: TGTGCCAGCGGGAGGGGCGGGAGTTATATGAATGAGCAGTTCTTC. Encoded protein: CASGRGGSYMNEQFF. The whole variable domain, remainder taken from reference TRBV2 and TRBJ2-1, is EPEVTQTPSHQVTQMGQEVILRCVPISNHLYFYWYRQILGQKVEFLVSFYNNEISEKSEIFDDQFSVERPDGSNFTLKIRSTKLEDSAMYFCASGRGGSYMNEQFFGPGTRLTVL.

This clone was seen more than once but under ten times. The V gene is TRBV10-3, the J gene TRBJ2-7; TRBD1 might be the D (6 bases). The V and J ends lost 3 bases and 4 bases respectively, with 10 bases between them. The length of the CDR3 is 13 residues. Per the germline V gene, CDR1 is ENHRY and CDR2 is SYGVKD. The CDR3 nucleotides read TGTGCCATCAGTGAACAGGGCGGGTACGAGCAGTACTTC. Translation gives CAISEQGGYEQYF.

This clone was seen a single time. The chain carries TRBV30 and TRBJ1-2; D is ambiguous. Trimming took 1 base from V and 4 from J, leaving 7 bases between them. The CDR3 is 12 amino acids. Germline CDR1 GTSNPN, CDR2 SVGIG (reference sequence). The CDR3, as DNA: TGTGCCTGGAGTGGGGGAGGCTATGGCTACACCTTC. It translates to CAWSGGGYGYTF. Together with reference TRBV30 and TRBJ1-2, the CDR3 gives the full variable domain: SQTIHQWPATLVQPVGSPLSLECTVEGTSNPNLYWYRQAAGRGLQLLFYSVGIGQISSEVPQNLSASRPQDRQFILSSKKLLLSDSGFYLCAWSGGGYGYTFGSGTRLTVV.

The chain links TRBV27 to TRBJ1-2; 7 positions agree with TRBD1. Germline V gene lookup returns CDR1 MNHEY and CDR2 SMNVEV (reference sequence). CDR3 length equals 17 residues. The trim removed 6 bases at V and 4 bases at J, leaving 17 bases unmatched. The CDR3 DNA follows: TGTGCCAGCAGCTCCGGGACAGTTTCCGTCCGGAGCTATGGCTACACCTTC. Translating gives CASSSGTVSVRSYGYTF.

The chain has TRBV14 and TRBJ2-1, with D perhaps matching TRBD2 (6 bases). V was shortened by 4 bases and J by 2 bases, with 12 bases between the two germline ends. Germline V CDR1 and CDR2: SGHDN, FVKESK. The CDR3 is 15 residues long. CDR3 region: CASSLAATTYNEQFF. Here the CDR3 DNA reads TGTGCCAGCAGCCTAGCGGCCACTACCTACAATGAGCAGTTCTTC.

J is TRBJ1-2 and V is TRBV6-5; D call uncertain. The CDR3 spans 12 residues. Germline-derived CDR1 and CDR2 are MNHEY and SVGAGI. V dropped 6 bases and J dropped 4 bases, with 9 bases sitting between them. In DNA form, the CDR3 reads TGTGCCAGCAGGGGCGAATTCTATGGCTACACCTTC. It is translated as CASRGEFYGYTF.

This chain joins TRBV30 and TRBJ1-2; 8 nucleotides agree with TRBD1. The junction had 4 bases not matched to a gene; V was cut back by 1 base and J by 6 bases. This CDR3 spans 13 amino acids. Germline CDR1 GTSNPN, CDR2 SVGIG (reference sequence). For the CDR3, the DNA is TGTGCCTGGAGTGACAGGGGGACAAATGGCTACACCTTC. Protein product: CAWSDRGTNGYTF.

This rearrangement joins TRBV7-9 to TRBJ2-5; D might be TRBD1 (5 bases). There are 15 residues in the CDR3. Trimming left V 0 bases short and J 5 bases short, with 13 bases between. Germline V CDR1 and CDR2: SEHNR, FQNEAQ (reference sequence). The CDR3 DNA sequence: TGTGCCAGCAGCTTAGCGTTAGCAGGGTGGGAGACCCAGTACTTC. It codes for CASSLALAGWETQYF.

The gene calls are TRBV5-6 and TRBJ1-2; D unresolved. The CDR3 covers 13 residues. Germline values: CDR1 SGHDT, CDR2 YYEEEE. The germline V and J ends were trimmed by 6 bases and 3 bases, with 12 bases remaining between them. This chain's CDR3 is CASTGTWDYGYTF. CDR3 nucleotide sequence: TGTGCCAGCACCGGAACATGGGACTATGGCTACACCTTC.

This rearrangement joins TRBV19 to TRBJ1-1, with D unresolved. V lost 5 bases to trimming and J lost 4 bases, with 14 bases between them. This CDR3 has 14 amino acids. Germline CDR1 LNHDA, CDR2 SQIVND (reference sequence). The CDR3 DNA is TGTGCCAGTAGTCCAGAACACGCCTCCACTGAAGCTTTCTTT. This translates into CASSPEHASTEAFF.

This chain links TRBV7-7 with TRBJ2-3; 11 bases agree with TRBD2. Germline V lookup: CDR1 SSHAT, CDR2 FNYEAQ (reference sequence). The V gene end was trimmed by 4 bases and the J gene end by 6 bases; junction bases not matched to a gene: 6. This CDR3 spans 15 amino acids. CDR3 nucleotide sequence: TGTGCCAGCAGCTCCGGGACTAGCGGTTTGGATACGCAGTATTTT. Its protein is CASSSGTSGLDTQYF.

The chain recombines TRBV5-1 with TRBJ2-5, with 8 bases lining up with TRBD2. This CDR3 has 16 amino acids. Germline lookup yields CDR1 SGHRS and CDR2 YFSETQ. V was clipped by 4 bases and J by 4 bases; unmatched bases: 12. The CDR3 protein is CASSLPGREESETQYF. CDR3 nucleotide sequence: TGCGCCAGCAGCCTCCCGGGGCGGGAGGAATCAGAGACCCAGTACTTC.

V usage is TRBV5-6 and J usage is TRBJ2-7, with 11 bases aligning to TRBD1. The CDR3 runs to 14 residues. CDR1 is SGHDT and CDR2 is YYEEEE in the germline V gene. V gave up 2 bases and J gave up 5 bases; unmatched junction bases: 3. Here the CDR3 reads CASSFRDRGNEQYF. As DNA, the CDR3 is TGTGCCAGCAGCTTCCGGGACAGGGGGAACGAGCAGTACTTC.

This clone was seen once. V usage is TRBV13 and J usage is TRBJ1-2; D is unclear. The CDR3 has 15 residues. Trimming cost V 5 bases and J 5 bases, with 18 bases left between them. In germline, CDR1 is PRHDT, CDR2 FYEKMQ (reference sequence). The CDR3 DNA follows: TGTGCCAGCAGCCCGCCCAGCCCCCGGAGGTATGGCTACACCTTC. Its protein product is CASSPPSPRRYGYTF.